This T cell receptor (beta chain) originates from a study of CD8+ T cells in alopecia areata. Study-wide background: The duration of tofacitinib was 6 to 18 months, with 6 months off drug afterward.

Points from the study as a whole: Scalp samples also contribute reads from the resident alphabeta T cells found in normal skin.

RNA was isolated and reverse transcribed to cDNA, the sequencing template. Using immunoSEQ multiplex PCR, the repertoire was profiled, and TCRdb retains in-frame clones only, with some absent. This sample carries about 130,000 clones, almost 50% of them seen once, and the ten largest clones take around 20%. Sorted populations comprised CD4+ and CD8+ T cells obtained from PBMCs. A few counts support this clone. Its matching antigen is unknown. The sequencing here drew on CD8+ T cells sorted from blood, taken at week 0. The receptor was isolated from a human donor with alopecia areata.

This CDR3 reads CSVGDNNYGYTF. The CDR3 nucleotides read TGCAGCGTTGGGGACAACAACTATGGCTACACCTTC. This chain uses TRBV29-1 with TRBJ1-2; TRBD1 might be the D (6 bases). This CDR3 spans 12 amino acids. Germline V gene data show CDR1 as SQVTM and CDR2 as ANQGSEA. The V gene lost 4 bases and the J gene lost 2 bases, with 8 bases spanning the gap.